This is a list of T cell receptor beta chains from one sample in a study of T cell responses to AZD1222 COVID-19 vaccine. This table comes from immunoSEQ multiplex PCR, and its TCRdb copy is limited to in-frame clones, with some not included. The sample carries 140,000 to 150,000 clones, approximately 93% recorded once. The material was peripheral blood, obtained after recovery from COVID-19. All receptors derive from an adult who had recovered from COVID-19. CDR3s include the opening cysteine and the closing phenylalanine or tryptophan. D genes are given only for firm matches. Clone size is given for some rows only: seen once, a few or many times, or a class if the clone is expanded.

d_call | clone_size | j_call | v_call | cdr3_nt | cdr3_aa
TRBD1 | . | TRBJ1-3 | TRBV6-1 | TGTGCCAGCAGTGATGGACAGGCTGGAAACACCATATATTTT | CASSDGQAGNTIYF
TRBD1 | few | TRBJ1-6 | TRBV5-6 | TGTGCCAGCAGCTTGGGGGACAGAAGCCATTCACCCCTCCACTTT | CASSLGDRSHSPLHF
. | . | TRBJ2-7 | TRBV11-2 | TGTGCCAGCAGCCTCATTCCCTACGAGCAGTACTTC | CASSLIPYEQYF
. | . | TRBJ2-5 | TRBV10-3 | TGTGCCATCAGTTGGACCGGGCAAGAGACCCAGTACTTC | CAISWTGQETQYF
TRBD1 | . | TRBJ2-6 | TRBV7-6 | TGTGCCAGCAGCTACCGGGACAGAGTCTCTGGGGCCAACGTCCTGACTTTC | CASSYRDRVSGANVLTF
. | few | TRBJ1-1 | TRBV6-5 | TGTGCCAGCAGTTACGGTCAAAGGAACACTGAAGCTTTCTTT | CASSYGQRNTEAFF
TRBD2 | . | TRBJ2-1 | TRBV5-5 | TGTGCCAGCAGTTACTTAGCGGGGAGCTACAATGAGCAGTTCTTC | CASSYLAGSYNEQFF
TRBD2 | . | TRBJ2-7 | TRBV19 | TGTGCCAGTAGTACCCAGAAGCGGGATTCCCGCGAGCAGTACTTC | CASSTQKRDSREQYF
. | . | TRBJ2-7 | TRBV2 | TGTGCCAGCAGTGGGCGAGCGGGCAATTCTTACGAGCAGTACTTC | CASSGRAGNSYEQYF
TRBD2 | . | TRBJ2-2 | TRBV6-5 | TGTGCCAGCAGCTACGGGGCGGGAGGGGACACCGGGGAGCTGTTTTTT | CASSYGAGGDTGELFF
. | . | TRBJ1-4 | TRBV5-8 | TGTGCCAGCAGCTCCTTGTGGGGGCTTACCGGGGGAGGCGAAAAACTGTTTTTT | CASSSLWGLTGGGEKLFF
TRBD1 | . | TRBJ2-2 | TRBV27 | TGTGCCAGCAGTCCTGGACAGGGGTACGGGGAGCTGTTTTTT | CASSPGQGYGELFF
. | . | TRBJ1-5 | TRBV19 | TGTGCCAGTAGTATGGCTACAGGTTCGCCAAATCAGCCCCAGCATTTT | CASSMATGSPNQPQHF
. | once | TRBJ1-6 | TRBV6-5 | TGTGCCAGCCAACCCACAGAGACCTATAATTCACCCCTCCACTTT | CASQPTETYNSPLHF
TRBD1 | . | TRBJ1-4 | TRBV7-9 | TGTGCCAGCAGCCCCCGGGACAGGGGACCCAATGAAAAACTGTTTTTT | CASSPRDRGPNEKLFF
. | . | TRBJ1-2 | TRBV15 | TGTGCCACCAGCAGAGATGGTAACTATGGCTACACCTTC | CATSRDGNYGYTF
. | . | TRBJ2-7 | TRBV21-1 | TGTGCCAGCAGCGATGGGACGATGGGGTACGAGCAGTACTTC | CASSDGTMGYEQYF
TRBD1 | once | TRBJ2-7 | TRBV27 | TGTGCCAGCCGGCAGGGGGTAGGGCAGTACTTC | CASRQGVGQYF
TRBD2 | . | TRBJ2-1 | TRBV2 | TGTGCCAGCAGTGAAGCGCTTTGGCTAGCGGGAACGGATGAGCAGTTCTTC | CASSEALWLAGTDEQFF
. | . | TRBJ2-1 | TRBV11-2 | TGTGCCAGCACCCAAACCTACGGGAGTGGGGTCAATGAGCAGTTCTTC | CASTQTYGSGVNEQFF
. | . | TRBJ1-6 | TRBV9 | TGTGCCAGCAGCGCAGAAAATTCACCCCTCCACTTT | CASSAENSPLHF
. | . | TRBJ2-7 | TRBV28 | TGTGCCAGCAGGCGAACAGGGACGTTATACGAGCAGTACTTC | CASRRTGTLYEQYF
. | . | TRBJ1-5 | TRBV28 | TGTGCCAGCAGTTTTAGGTACGGGATTCCCCCTTTATATAGCAATCAGCCCCAGCATTTT | CASSFRYGIPPLYSNQPQHF
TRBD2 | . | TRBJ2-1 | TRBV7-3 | TGTGCCAGCTCCGCGGGAGGGTCCTACAATGAGCAGTTCTTC | CASSAGGSYNEQFF
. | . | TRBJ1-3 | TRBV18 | TGTGCCAGCTCACCGCTCTTAGGGGGATCCGGAAACACCATATATTTT | CASSPLLGGSGNTIYF
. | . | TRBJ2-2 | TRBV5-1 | TGCGCCAGCAGCTTAGGGGCAGGCTGGGACACCGGGGAGCTGTTTTTT | CASSLGAGWDTGELFF
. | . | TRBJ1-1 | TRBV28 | TGTGCCAGCAGTTTGGGGGGGCGAGGCACTGAAGCTTTCTTT | CASSLGGRGTEAFF
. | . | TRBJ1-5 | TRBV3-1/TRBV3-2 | TGTGCCAGCAGCCAAGGAAATAGCAATCAGCCCCAGCATTTT | CASSQGNSNQPQHF
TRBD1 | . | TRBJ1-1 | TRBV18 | TGTGCCAGCTCCCCCCGGACAGGGGGCGACACTGAAGCTTTCTTT | CASSPRTGGDTEAFF
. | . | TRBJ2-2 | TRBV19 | TGTGCCACCTCCCTTACAGATGCGAACACCGGGGAGCTGTTTTTT | CATSLTDANTGELFF
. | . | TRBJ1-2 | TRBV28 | TGTGCCAGCAGTTTTGAATACAGTGGGTATGGCTACACCTTC | CASSFEYSGYGYTF
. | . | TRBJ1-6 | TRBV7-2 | TGTGCCAGCAGCCCGAGAGGGCAGAAAAATTCACCCCTCCACTTT | CASSPRGQKNSPLHF
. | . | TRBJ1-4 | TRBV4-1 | TGCGCCAGCAGCCAAGGGGGGGACACCTATGAAAAACTGTTTTTT | CASSQGGDTYEKLFF
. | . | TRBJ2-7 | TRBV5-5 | TGTGCCAGCAGCTTGGGGTACTCCATCTCATCCTACGAGCAGTACTTC | CASSLGYSISSYEQYF
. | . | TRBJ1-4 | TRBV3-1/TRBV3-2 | TGTGCCAGCAGCCAAGTTCCGGAAAAACTGTTTTTT | CASSQVPEKLFF
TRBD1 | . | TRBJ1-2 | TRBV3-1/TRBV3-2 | TGTGCCAGCAGCCCGCGGGACAGGGGAATTGGCTACACCTTC | CASSPRDRGIGYTF
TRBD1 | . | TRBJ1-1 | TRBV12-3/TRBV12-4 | TGTGCCAGCAGGGACAGGGTGGGCACTGAAGCTTTCTTT | CASRDRVGTEAFF
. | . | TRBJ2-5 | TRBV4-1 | TGCGCCAGCAGCCAGGGAGGGGGTCGAGAGACCCAGTACTTC | CASSQGGGRETQYF
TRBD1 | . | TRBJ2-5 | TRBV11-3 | TGTGCCAGCAGCCCCGACAGGGTAAACTCTATTTTCCAAGAGACCCAGTACTTC | CASSPDRVNSIFQETQYF
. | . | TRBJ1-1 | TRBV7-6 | TGTGCCAGCAGGGATACCGGAGGGGGGGAGGACACTGAAGCTTTCTTT | CASRDTGGGEDTEAFF